The 18 T cell receptor beta chains below come from one sample, sequenced in a study of vaccination effects on CD4 cells after COVID-19. In the ViraFEST assay, antigen-specific CD4+ clonotypes were identified by expansion after peptide-pool stimulation. Following 10 days of culture, CD4+ T cells were isolated. The method was immunoSEQ multiplex PCR; TCRdb's version includes in-frame clones alone and lacks a portion of them. The sample lists 55,000 to 70,000 clones, roughly 79% occurring once. Their target antigens are unknown. The sequences come from CD4+ T cells from PBMCs cultured with HCoV-229E spike peptides, collected before COVID-19 vaccination. All receptors come from a human donor who received a COVID-19 vaccine.

The chain combines TRBV15 with TRBJ2-7, with D uncertain. CDR3 length: 14 amino acids. The germline V gene encodes CDR1 LNHNV and CDR2 YYDKDF (reference sequence). V was pared by 1 base and J by 4 bases, with 11 bases between. The CDR3 sequence: CATSRALAGYEQYV. CDR3 in DNA: TGTGCCACCAGCAGAGCCCTGGCCGGGTACGAGCAGTACGTC.

The rearrangement joins TRBV6-5 to TRBJ1-4; a weak D match, TRBD1 (5 bases). CDR1 MNHEY and CDR2 SVGAGI come from the germline V gene. Trimming cost V 2 bases and J 8 bases, with 15 bases left between them. The CDR3 is 15 residues long. DNA for the CDR3: TGTGCCAGCAGTTACGGTGGCAGGGCGGGGGAAAAACTGTTTTTT. Protein sequence: CASSYGGRAGEKLFF.

This chain uses TRBV19 with TRBJ2-1; D possibly corresponds to TRBD2 (5 bases). CDR1 is LNHDA and CDR2 is SQIVND in the germline V gene (reference sequence). V shed 7 bases and J shed 6 bases, with 13 bases lying between them. This CDR3 spans 13 amino acids. This CDR3 is CASTDRGANEQFF. The CDR3, as DNA: TGTGCCAGTACTGATCGGGGAGCCAATGAGCAGTTCTTC.

The rearrangement uses TRBV30 and TRBJ1-5, with no clear D. Per the germline V gene, CDR1 is GTSNPN and CDR2 is SVGIG (reference sequence). The CDR3 spans 13 residues. V dropped 0 bases and J dropped 7 bases, with 10 bases sitting between them. The CDR3 nucleotides are TGTGCCTGGAGTGTACGACGGAACCAGCCCCAGCATTTT. Translating gives CAWSVRRNQPQHF.

V is TRBV7-2 and J is TRBJ2-5; 11 bases match TRBD1. CDR1 and CDR2 from the germline V gene are SGHTA and FQGNSA. The V and J ends lost 5 bases and 3 bases, in that order; junction bases with no gene match: 2. The CDR3 is 14 amino acids. The CDR3 loop is CASSRDRGKETQYF. The CDR3 region has the DNA TGTGCCAGCAGCCGGGACAGGGGGAAAGAGACCCAGTACTTC.

V gene TRBV7-9 combines with J gene TRBJ1-1; D is uncertain. Germline V gene sequence: CDR1 SEHNR, CDR2 FQNEAQ (reference sequence). This CDR3 is 14 amino acids long. V shed 3 bases and J shed 1 base, with 9 bases lying between them. The CDR3 DNA follows: TGTGCCAGCAGCTTTTCAAGGGAGAACACTGAAGCTTTCTTT. Protein product: CASSFSRENTEAFF.

V and J are TRBV7-2 and TRBJ1-3, with D perhaps matching TRBD1 (5 bases). Germline-derived CDR1 and CDR2 are SGHTA and FQGNSA. The CDR3 is 16 amino acids. V lost 5 bases and J lost 6, with 20 bases in between. The CDR3 coding sequence is TGTGCCAGCAGCCCAGAATTGTTAGGGGCTGCAAACACCATATATTTT. It translates to CASSPELLGAANTIYF.

The gene calls are TRBV9 and TRBJ2-5; the D gene could be TRBD1 or TRBD2 (5 bases each). This CDR3 has 17 residues. Trimming pared 4 bases from V and 5 bases from J, leaving 24 bases between. Germline CDR1 reads SGDLS; CDR2 reads YYNGEE. In nucleotides, the CDR3 is TGTGCCAGCAGCCCTAGAGGGGACCGAGTAAGAGGGGAGACCCAGTACTTC. Its protein product is CASSPRGDRVRGETQYF.

The chain couples TRBV7-8 to TRBJ1-2; a possible D gene is TRBD1 (6 bases). This CDR3 spans 15 amino acids. The germline V gene encodes CDR1 SGHVS and CDR2 FQNEAQ. The germline V and J ends were trimmed by 2 bases and 2 bases, with 12 bases remaining between them. CDR3 amino acids: CASSLTSQGNYGYTF. The CDR3 DNA reads TGTGCCAGCAGCTTAACCTCACAGGGAAACTATGGCTACACCTTC.

V gene TRBV6-2 or TRBV6-3 combines with J gene TRBJ2-1; 8 positions agree with TRBD2. Trimming removed 4 bases from V and 3 bases from J; junction bases left unmatched: 8. Germline V CDR1 and CDR2: MNHEY, SVGEGT. The CDR3 sequence is 16 residues long. The CDR3 here is CASSFERGFFYNEQFF. CDR3 nucleotide sequence: TGTGCCAGCAGTTTTGAGCGGGGGTTCTTCTACAATGAGCAGTTCTTC.

V and J are TRBV6-1 and TRBJ2-2; 8 bases align to TRBD1. The CDR3 spans 15 residues. J was trimmed by 4 bases and V by 2 bases; bases with no gene match: 3. Per the germline V gene, CDR1 is MNHNS and CDR2 is SASEGT. The CDR3 protein is CASSETDRATGELFF. Written as DNA, the CDR3 is TGTGCCAGCAGTGAAACGGACAGGGCCACCGGGGAGCTGTTTTTT.

The V gene is TRBV6-5, the J gene TRBJ1-5; D remains ambiguous. V lost 5 bases and J 3 bases, leaving 8 bases between the germline ends. The CDR3 length is 13 residues. The germline gives CDR1 MNHEY, CDR2 SVGAGI. CDR3 amino acids: CASSLHSNQPQHF. Here the CDR3 DNA reads TGTGCCAGCAGTCTACACTCCAATCAGCCCCAGCATTTT.

V usage is TRBV19 and J usage is TRBJ1-5; the D is unclear. The germline V gene has CDR1 LNHDA and CDR2 SQIVND (reference sequence). The V end was cut by 5 bases, the J end by 9 bases, with 14 bases between. This CDR3 is built from 13 residues. The CDR3 sequence is CASSPLAGVPQHF. CDR3 sequence (DNA): TGTGCCAGTAGTCCTTTAGCTGGTGTGCCCCAGCATTTT.

The table lists this clone with a count of one. The rearrangement joins TRBV18 to TRBJ2-5; D is ambiguous. The CDR3 length is 11 residues. Germline CDR1 reads KGHSH; CDR2 reads LQKENI. V shed 6 bases and J shed 6 bases, with 8 bases lying between them. Here the CDR3 DNA reads TGTGCCAGCTCCCCTGATAAGACCCAGTACTTC. Its translation is CASSPDKTQYF.

The CDR3 region is CASSTNRANEQFF. The DNA of the CDR3 is TGTGCCAGCAGCACCAACAGGGCCAATGAGCAGTTCTTC. This sequence joins TRBV9 and TRBJ2-1; TRBD1 might be the D (6 bases). This CDR3 is built from 13 residues. The V gene lost 4 bases and the J gene lost 6 bases, with 11 bases spanning the gap. The germline V gene encodes CDR1 SGDLS and CDR2 YYNGEE. The whole variable domain, remainder taken from reference TRBV9 and TRBJ2-1, is DSGVTQTPKHLITATGQRVTLRCSPRSGDLSVYWYQQSLDQGLQFLIQYYNGEERAKGNILERFSAQQFPDLHSELNLSSLELGDSALYFCASSTNRANEQFFGPGTRLTVL.

This clone was observed a handful of times. This sequence joins TRBV5-8 and TRBJ2-3; TRBD2 aligns across 7 bases. Trimming at V came to 7 bases and at J to 3 bases, leaving 17 bases not matched to a gene. This CDR3 comprises 17 residues. The germline CDR1 and CDR2 sequences are SGHTS and YDEGEE. The chain's CDR3 is CASPGTILSTKTDTQYF. In DNA form, the CDR3 reads TGTGCCAGCCCAGGGACTATCCTATCGACTAAGACAGATACGCAGTATTTT.

V is TRBV11-3 and J is TRBJ2-7; 7 bases agree with TRBD1. The junction had 10 bases not matched to a gene; V was cut back by 4 bases and J by 1 base. CDR3 length: 16 residues. Germline-derived CDR1 and CDR2 are SGHNT and YENEEA. CDR3 sequence reads: CASSSPTGSGSYEQYV. The CDR3 DNA follows: TGTGCCAGCAGCTCCCCGACAGGGTCCGGGTCCTACGAGCAGTACGTC.

A few counts support this clone. This chain uses TRBV28 with TRBJ1-2; D is possibly TRBD1 (5 bases). The CDR3 loop spans 16 amino acids. CDR1 MDHEN and CDR2 SYDVKM come from the germline V gene. V was pared by 5 bases and J by 4 bases, with 20 bases between. The CDR3 region has the DNA TGTGCCAGCAGTCCGCGTTTAAGGGGCAGTATCTATGGCTACACCTTC. Its protein product is CASSPRLRGSIYGYTF.